The clone carrying this TCR beta chain came up many times. No antigen is known for it. The V end lost 5 bases, the J end lost 4 bases, and 19 bases lay between the germline ends. The CDR3 contains 16 residues. Template switching, a step in the protocol, added a universal primer site, and cDNA carried unique molecular identifiers. MiXCR was run by TCRdb on the 5' RACE reads, yielding one entry per CDR3 protein. The sample contains under 350,000 distinct CDR3 sequences, less than 9.5% of which appear only once. This sample is part of a study of identical twins. Findings and limits, study-wide: For cord blood, abundant beta clonotypes had fewer insertions, unlike memory repertoires, which showed none.

These data are also associated with another study on yellow fever vaccine responses in identical twins. That source notes: Vaccine-induced T cell responses in twins were reportedly observed to appear partly convergent, partly personalized.

This TCR was recovered from a woman aged 18-35 years in good health. The specimen sequenced was CD8+ T cells sorted from blood. This chain joins TRBV12-3 or TRBV12-4 and TRBJ2-3; possibly TRBD2 for D (5 bases). In DNA, the CDR3 is TGTGCCAGCAGTCTCCGGACTTTTTCCCTGCCAGATACGCAGTATTTT. Protein: CASSLRTFSLPDTQYF.